This is a list of T cell receptor beta chains from one sample in a study of blood T cell repertoires in COVID-19. Using immunoSEQ multiplex PCR, the repertoire was profiled, and TCRdb retains in-frame clones only, with some absent. The table includes over 50,000 clones, roughly 89% detected once. The sequencing sample was made of peripheral blood. Receptors originate from an older man with acute or convalescent COVID-19. Each CDR3 is given with its conserved first and last residue. The D gene is left open where the match is weak. The listing skips clone size in some rows; elsewhere it reads once, few, many or a size class.

d_call: .; j_call: TRBJ2-1; v_call: TRBV4-2; clone_size: .; cdr3_nt: TGTGCCAGCAGCCAAGGTGAGACTAGAAATGAGCAGTTCTTC; cdr3_aa: CASSQGETRNEQFF
d_call: .; j_call: TRBJ1-1; v_call: TRBV5-1; clone_size: .; cdr3_nt: TGCGCCAGCAGCTTCGGAGGGGTAACTGAAGCTTTCTTT; cdr3_aa: CASSFGGVTEAFF
d_call: TRBD1; j_call: TRBJ1-1; v_call: TRBV7-9; clone_size: .; cdr3_nt: TGTGCCAGCAGCTTAGCGCCTAGGACAGGCGCTTCCACTGAAGCTTTCTTT; cdr3_aa: CASSLAPRTGASTEAFF
d_call: TRBD1; j_call: TRBJ1-4; v_call: TRBV6-5; clone_size: .; cdr3_nt: TGTGCCAGCAGTTCCGCGACAGGGGGACTGTTTTTT; cdr3_aa: CASSSATGGLFF
d_call: TRBD1; j_call: TRBJ2-1; v_call: TRBV7-3; clone_size: .; cdr3_nt: TGTGCCAGCAGCTCCCACAGGGGGCGGGATGATGAGCAGTTCTTC; cdr3_aa: CASSSHRGRDDEQFF
d_call: .; j_call: TRBJ1-4; v_call: TRBV2; clone_size: .; cdr3_nt: TGTGCCAGCAGGGACAGAACAACTAATGAAAAACTGTTTTTT; cdr3_aa: CASRDRTTNEKLFF
d_call: .; j_call: TRBJ1-1; v_call: TRBV4-1; clone_size: .; cdr3_nt: TGCGCCAGTACGGACAGATTTCCTGGGAACATTGAAGCTTTCTTT; cdr3_aa: CASTDRFPGNIEAFF
d_call: .; j_call: TRBJ1-2; v_call: TRBV6-5; clone_size: once; cdr3_nt: TGTGCCAGCAGCTCCCGGAGTTACGATGGCTACACCTTC; cdr3_aa: CASSSRSYDGYTF
d_call: TRBD1; j_call: TRBJ1-2; v_call: TRBV5-1; clone_size: .; cdr3_nt: TGCGCCAGCAGCTTGTCTTCGGACAGGTGGACTAACTATGGCTACACCTTC; cdr3_aa: CASSLSSDRWTNYGYTF
d_call: TRBD2; j_call: TRBJ2-5; v_call: TRBV9; clone_size: few; cdr3_nt: TGTGCCAGCAGCGTACGAGCGGGGGGGCAAGAGACCCAGTACTTC; cdr3_aa: CASSVRAGGQETQYF
d_call: .; j_call: TRBJ1-2; v_call: TRBV5-1; clone_size: .; cdr3_nt: TGCGCCAGCAGCCCCACTGCGGATGTTCGGTTTTACACCTTC; cdr3_aa: CASSPTADVRFYTF
d_call: .; j_call: TRBJ1-5; v_call: TRBV21-1; clone_size: .; cdr3_nt: TGTGCCAGCAGCACAAGGCCGCTTACTTATGATAGCAGTCAGCCCCAGCATTTT; cdr3_aa: CASSTRPLTYDSSQPQHF
d_call: .; j_call: TRBJ2-6; v_call: TRBV11-2; clone_size: once; cdr3_nt: TGTGCCAGCAGCTTAGCTGCTGGGGCCAACGTCCTGACTTTC; cdr3_aa: CASSLAAGANVLTF
d_call: TRBD1; j_call: TRBJ1-6; v_call: TRBV9; clone_size: once; cdr3_nt: TGTGCCAGCAGCCCCGAAGGACAGGGTAATTCACCCCTCCACTTT; cdr3_aa: CASSPEGQGNSPLHF
d_call: TRBD2; j_call: TRBJ2-5; v_call: TRBV7-2; clone_size: .; cdr3_nt: TGTGCCAGCAGCCCCGAGACTAGCGCTTTAGAGACCCAGTACTTC; cdr3_aa: CASSPETSALETQYF
d_call: TRBD1; j_call: TRBJ2-6; v_call: TRBV5-1; clone_size: .; cdr3_nt: TGCGCCAGCAGCTTACCCCAGGGGGCTGGGGCCAACGTCCTGACTTTC; cdr3_aa: CASSLPQGAGANVLTF
d_call: TRBD2; j_call: TRBJ2-5; v_call: TRBV28; clone_size: .; cdr3_nt: TGTGCCAGCAGTTTGGGGGGGAGTATGGGATGGACCCAGTACTTC; cdr3_aa: CASSLGGSMGWTQYF
d_call: .; j_call: TRBJ1-2; v_call: TRBV19; clone_size: .; cdr3_nt: TGTGCCAGTAGCGGACCCCAACAGGGTCCCTATGGCTACACCTTC; cdr3_aa: CASSGPQQGPYGYTF
d_call: .; j_call: TRBJ1-1; v_call: TRBV2; clone_size: few; cdr3_nt: TGTGCCAGCAGAGGACAGATGAACACTGAAGCTTTCTTT; cdr3_aa: CASRGQMNTEAFF
d_call: TRBD2; j_call: TRBJ2-2; v_call: TRBV2; clone_size: .; cdr3_nt: TGTGCCATCTCTTTCTCAGCGGGGGGGCCCGGGGAGCTGTTTTTT; cdr3_aa: CAISFSAGGPGELFF
d_call: TRBD2; j_call: TRBJ2-3; v_call: TRBV5-1; clone_size: few; cdr3_nt: TGCGCCAGCAGCTTGGCCACTAGCGGAACCACACCGGACGATACGCAGTATTTT; cdr3_aa: CASSLATSGTTPDDTQYF
d_call: TRBD2; j_call: TRBJ2-7; v_call: TRBV9; clone_size: .; cdr3_nt: TGTGCCAGCAGCGTAGGTGGGCTAGCGGGGATCTACGAGCAGTACTTC; cdr3_aa: CASSVGGLAGIYEQYF
d_call: TRBD1; j_call: TRBJ1-2; v_call: TRBV5-4; clone_size: .; cdr3_nt: TGTGCCAGCAGCTTGGGTTTTAGGACAGGGGGCGATGGCTACACCTTC; cdr3_aa: CASSLGFRTGGDGYTF
d_call: .; j_call: TRBJ2-3; v_call: TRBV10-1; clone_size: .; cdr3_nt: TGCGCCAGCAGTGAGTCGGGGGCACCGACAGATACGCAGTATTTT; cdr3_aa: CASSESGAPTDTQYF
d_call: TRBD1; j_call: TRBJ2-3; v_call: TRBV5-1; clone_size: .; cdr3_nt: TGCGCCAGCAGCTTACAGGGGGCCCTAAGCACAGATACGCAGTATTTT; cdr3_aa: CASSLQGALSTDTQYF